This TCR beta chain was captured by sequencing in a study of CD8+CD57+ T cells in acquired aplastic anemia. Study-wide background: 3 to 3.5 ug was the average amount of DNA from sorted CD4+ and CD8+ cells. Regarding the study as a whole: Researchers report that around 30 CD8+ CDR3 sequences appeared in both patients and controls. No significant difference in CD8+ Simpson's diversity was found between patients and controls.

Patients sequenced had flow cytometry evidence of CD8+CD57+ cell expansion. Patients uniformly had severe acquired aplastic anemia. This clonotype has just a few counts. Its target is not known. CDR3 length: 14 residues. Germline CDR1 is SGHRS and CDR2 is YFSETQ. Trimming shortened V by 4 bases and J by 5 bases, and 13 bases separated the two germline ends. The template for TCR beta VDJ and CDR3 sequence profiling was genomic DNA. TCRdb called the reads again in MiXCR, with one record for every CDR3 protein. The sample has more than 150,000 distinct CDR3 sequences; approximately 44% are singletons. Sequences were obtained from sorted CD4+, CD8+, or CD8+CD57+ T cells (not recorded which) from PBMCs. The TCR was taken from a human donor with aplastic anemia. This sequence joins TRBV5-1 and TRBJ2-1; D gene unclear. CDR3 amino acids: CASSQDVADNEQFF. In DNA form, the CDR3 reads TGCGCCAGCAGCCAAGATGTGGCAGACAATGAGCAGTTCTTC.